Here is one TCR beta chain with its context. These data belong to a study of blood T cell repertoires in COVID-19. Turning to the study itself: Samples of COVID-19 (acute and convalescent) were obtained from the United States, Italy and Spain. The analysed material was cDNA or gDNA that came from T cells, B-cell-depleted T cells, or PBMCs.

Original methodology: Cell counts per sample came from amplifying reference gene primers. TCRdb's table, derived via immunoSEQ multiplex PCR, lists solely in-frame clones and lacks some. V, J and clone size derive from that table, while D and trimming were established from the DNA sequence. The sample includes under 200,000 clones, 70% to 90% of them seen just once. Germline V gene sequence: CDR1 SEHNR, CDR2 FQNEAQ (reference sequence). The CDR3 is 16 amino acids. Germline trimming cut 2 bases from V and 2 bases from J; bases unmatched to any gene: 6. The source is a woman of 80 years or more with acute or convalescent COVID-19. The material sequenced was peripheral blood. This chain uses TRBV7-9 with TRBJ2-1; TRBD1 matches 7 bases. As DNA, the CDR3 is TGTGCCAGCAGCTTACCTAGGGGGCGCCCCTACAATGAGCAGTTCTTC. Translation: CASSLPRGRPYNEQFF.